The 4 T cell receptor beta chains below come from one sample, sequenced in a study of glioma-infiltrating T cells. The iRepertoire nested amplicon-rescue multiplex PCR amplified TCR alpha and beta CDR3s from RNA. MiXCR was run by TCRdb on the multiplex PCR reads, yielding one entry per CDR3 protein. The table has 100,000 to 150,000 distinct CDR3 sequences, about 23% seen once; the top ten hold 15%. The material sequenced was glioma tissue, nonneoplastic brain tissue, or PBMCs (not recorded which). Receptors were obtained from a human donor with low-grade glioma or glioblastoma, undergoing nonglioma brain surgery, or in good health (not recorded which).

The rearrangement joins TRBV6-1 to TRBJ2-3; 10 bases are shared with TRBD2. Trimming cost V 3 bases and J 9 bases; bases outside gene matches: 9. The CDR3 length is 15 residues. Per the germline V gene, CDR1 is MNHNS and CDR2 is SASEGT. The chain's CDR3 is CASSEWTLAGSTQYF. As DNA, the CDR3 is TGTGCCAGCAGTGAGTGGACACTAGCGGGATCAACGCAGTATTTT.

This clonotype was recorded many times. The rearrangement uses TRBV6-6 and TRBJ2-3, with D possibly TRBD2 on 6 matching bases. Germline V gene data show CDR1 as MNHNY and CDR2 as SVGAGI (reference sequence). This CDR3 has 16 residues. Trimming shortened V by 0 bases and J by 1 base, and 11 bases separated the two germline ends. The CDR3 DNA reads TGTGCCAGCAGTTACTCGGAAGGGACTGGCACAGATACGCAGTATTTT. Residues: CASSYSEGTGTDTQYF.

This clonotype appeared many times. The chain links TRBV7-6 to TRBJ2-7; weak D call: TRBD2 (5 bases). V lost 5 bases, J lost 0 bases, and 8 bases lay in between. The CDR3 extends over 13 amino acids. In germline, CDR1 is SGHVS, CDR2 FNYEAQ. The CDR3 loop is CASSPGVSYEQYF. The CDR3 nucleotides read TGTGCCAGCAGCCCCGGGGTCTCCTACGAGCAGTACTTC.

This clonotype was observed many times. CDR3 residues: CASSYYAGRGDEQYF. Here the CDR3 DNA reads TGTGCCAGCAGTTATTATGCCGGAAGAGGGGACGAGCAGTACTTC. The chain joins TRBV6-1 to TRBJ2-7, with D perhaps being TRBD1 or TRBD2 (5 bases each). The germline V and J ends were trimmed by 5 bases and 5 bases, with 19 bases remaining between them. The CDR3 extends over 15 amino acids. CDR1 is MNHNS, CDR2 SASEGT, per germline.